This T cell receptor (beta chain) originates from a study of OX40 agonist ivuxolimab in advanced cancers. Concerning the study at large: Ivuxolimab was an agonistic, fully human IgG2 monoclonal antibody directed against OX40 (CD134), a costimulatory receptor. Intravenous ivuxolimab was administered to patients every 2 weeks at six dose levels: 0.01, 0.1, 0.3, 1.5, 3 and 10 mg/kg. Of the roughly 50 dose-escalation patients, hepatocellular carcinoma was present in around 19, melanoma in approximately 15, renal cell carcinoma in 9 and head and neck cancer in 9. A male proportion of around 80% and a mean age of approximately 58 years, ranging from about 23 to 90, were recorded for the dose-escalation cohort. Patients were allowed to have had prior anti-PD-1, anti-PD-L1 or anti-CTLA-4 therapy, and approximately 40% of the dose-escalation patients had been treated with checkpoint inhibitors. Partial responses occurred in three dose-escalation patients, of whom one had hepatocellular carcinoma and two had cutaneous melanoma. The point of sequencing TCRbeta in the periphery was to test whether ivuxolimab changed TCR sequence diversity and drove clonal T-cell expansion. The paper reports the monotherapy dose-escalation portion (N of about 50 patients) of the phase I ivuxolimab trial. Broader findings and caveats from the paper: Low levels of normalized T-cell clonal expansion were also shown by some nonresponding patients. At doses of 0.1 to 3.0 mg/kg, clonal expansion of both CD4+ and CD8+ T cells in blood was seen between baseline and week 6. Antigen specificity was not determined for the clonally expanded peripheral T cells. After ivuxolimab, CD8+ T cells had more expanded clones than CD4+ T cells on average. Partial responders in the 0.1-3.0 mg/kg groups had among the lowest normalized peripheral clonal expansion, especially among CD8+ T cells.

The trial excluded patients who had a history of autoimmune disease or who were on systemic immunosuppression. Peripheral blood for TCR sequencing was collected from all dose cohorts at baseline, on cycle 4 day 1, and on cycle 7 day 1. The samples were taken from a phase I, first-in-human, multicenter, open-label dose-escalation trial of ivuxolimab. Adults with locally advanced or metastatic head and neck squamous cell, hepatocellular, melanoma or renal cell carcinoma were enrolled in the trial. Before TCR sequencing, CD4+ T cells and CD8+ T cells were sorted from peripheral blood as separate populations. Genomic DNA was isolated from the sorted cells so that the TCRbeta CDR3 region could be sequenced. The immunoSEQ Assay was used to sequence the TCRbeta CDR3 regions. This immuneACCESS table, as held by TCRdb, lists in-frame sequences with V and J called but not all clones. Of the missing ones, under half trace to an unresolved V gene in checked studies; the others have no known cause. For this sample there are 57,000 or so clones; approximately 86% appear just once. Together, the top ten hold approximately 2.8% of the sample.

Comments on this clone: The antigen it recognizes is unknown. Per-base quality was not reported, and no clone a single base away is much larger than it.

The CDR3 holds 13 amino acids from the cysteine to the phenylalanine. The entry retains the CDR3 DNA only, 39 bases that are in frame from base 1. Relative to germline, V is missing 3 bases and J is missing 7 bases, with 6 bases of the junction outside any gene match. CDR1 GTSNPN and CDR2 SVGIG are derived from the germline V gene (reference sequence). This receptor was taken from an adult with an advanced solid tumor such as melanoma, head and neck, liver or kidney cancer. The sequence links TRBV30 to TRBJ1-5; a stretch of 7 junction bases matches TRBD1. This specimen consisted of CD4+ or CD8+ T cells sorted from blood, obtained in a trial of the OX40 agonist ivuxolimab. This receptor has the CDR3 CAWSQQGWQPQHF. The bases are TGTGCCTGGAGCCAACAGGGGTGGCAGCCCCAGCATTTT.